A single count supports the clone carrying this TCR beta chain. This entry comes from a study of shared clonotypes between healthy human individuals. The CDR3 sequence is 16 residues long. Germline-derived CDR1 and CDR2 are MDHEN and SYDVKM. Trimming shortened V by 5 bases and J by 5 bases, and 21 bases separated the two germline ends. TCRdb's copy holds only in-frame clones and misses some; the assay was immunoSEQ multiplex PCR. The table records about a million clones, around three quarters of them present only once. This clonotype was sampled from a man aged 18 to 30 in good health. Some clones in this sample may be carry-over from other donors' samples. The gene calls are TRBV28 and TRBJ2-5, with D perhaps TRBD1 (6 bases). The specimen sequenced was memory CD4+ T cells from PBMCs. The subset denotes: CD45RA-negative fraction. Here the CDR3 DNA reads TGTGCCAGCAGTGACAGGACAGAACTCCGCCAGGAGACCCAGTACTTC. This translates into CASSDRTELRQETQYF. Combining the CDR3 with reference TRBV28 and TRBJ2-5 gives the whole variable domain DVKVTQSSRYLVKRTGEKVFLECVQDMDHENMFWYRQDPGLGLRLIYFSYDVKMKEKGDIPEGYSVSREKKERFSLILESASTNQTSMYLCASSDRTELRQETQYFGPGTRLLVL.